The entry below describes one T cell receptor (beta chain). The time point is: after dendritic cell vaccination, including at tumor progression/relapse. PBMC sampling occurred before vaccination, two weeks after the third dose, and at progression. V trimming: 5 bases; J trimming: 3 bases; junction bases outside the gene matches: 6. From germline, CDR1 is LNHDA and CDR2 SQIVND (reference sequence). The CDR3 contains 16 residues. Profiled with immunoSEQ multiplex PCR; TCRdb holds only in-frame clones, not every one. The sample holds 65,000 or so clones, 86% seen once. The sample comes from a study of glioma-infiltrating T cells after dendritic cell vaccination. Whole-study context: Treatment, given 2003 to 2012, was autologous tumor lysate-pulsed dendritic cell vaccination.

The rearrangement links TRBV19 to TRBJ1-5, with TRBD1 matching over 11 bases. This clonotype originated in a human donor with glioblastoma. Sequenced material: blood, taken after dendritic cell vaccination. The CDR3 DNA reads TGTGCCAGTAGTGTAGGGACAGGGGGATTCAATCAGCCCCAGCATTTT. Translated, it gives CASSVGTGGFNQPQHF. Variable domain in full (rest from reference TRBV19 and TRBJ1-5): DGGITQSPKYLFRKEGQNVTLSCEQNLNHDAMYWYRQDPGQGLRLIYYSQIVNDFQKGDIAEGYSVSREKKESFPLTVTSAQKNPTAFYLCASSVGTGGFNQPQHFGDGTRLSIL.